Below, 29 T cell receptor beta chains from the same sample are listed, as sequenced in a study of T cells in Graves' hyperthyroidism and ophthalmopathy. Template material for amplifying TCR beta CDR3 regions consisted of RNA transcripts. The HTBI set primed first-round TCR CDR3 RT-PCR. TCRdb processed the multiplex PCR reads anew with MiXCR; each CDR3 protein has one entry. The sample has 480,000 or so distinct CDR3 sequences, roughly an eighth seen once. The sequenced sample was blood. Source of these receptors: a woman between 18 and 30 years old with Graves' hyperthyroidism.

This clonotype was counted at least ten times. This sequence joins TRBV5-1 and TRBJ1-2, with D uncertain. Germline CDR1 SGHRS, CDR2 YFSETQ. Trimming removed 0 bases at V and 3 bases at J, with 12 bases between. The CDR3 sequence is 15 residues long. The CDR3 region is CASSLGAGADYGYTF. DNA of the CDR3: TGCGCCAGCAGCTTGGGGGCAGGAGCGGACTATGGCTACACCTTC.

In this sample, this clonotype turned up many times. The rearrangement joins TRBV2 to TRBJ2-7, with D perhaps TRBD1 (6 bases). The length of the CDR3 is 15 residues. Germline assignment: CDR1 SNHLY and CDR2 FYNNEI. The germline V and J ends were trimmed by 0 bases and 3 bases, with 12 bases remaining between them. CDR3 sequence: CASSEAQTGNYEQYF. DNA of the CDR3: TGTGCCAGCAGTGAAGCTCAGACAGGCAACTACGAGCAGTACTTC.

This clonotype was picked up many times. V is TRBV19 and J is TRBJ2-3; tentatively, D is TRBD2 (6 bases). Trimming pared 7 bases from V and 2 bases from J, leaving 16 bases between. CDR1 and CDR2 from the germline V gene are LNHDA and SQIVND (reference sequence). This CDR3 has 15 amino acids. CDR3 sequence: CASTTRESSTDTQYF. The DNA of the CDR3 is TGTGCCAGTACGACACGGGAGAGTTCCACAGATACGCAGTATTTT.

This chain's CDR3 is CSVVGEGTEAFF. The CDR3 DNA is TGCAGCGTTGTAGGGGAGGGCACTGAAGCTTTCTTT. The chain uses TRBV29-1 and TRBJ1-1; D might be TRBD1 (5 bases). Germline V gene data show CDR1 as SQVTM and CDR2 as ANQGSEA. V lost 4 bases, J lost 4 bases, and 10 bases lay in between. The CDR3 has 12 amino acids.

The chain links TRBV6-1 to TRBJ1-5; D not certain. Trimming took off 3 bases at V and 10 bases at J, with 13 bases between the two ends. The germline CDR1 and CDR2 sequences are MNHNS and SASEGT. This CDR3 has 13 amino acids. The CDR3 DNA sequence: TGTGCCAGCAGTGACTCACCGGCCTCCCCCCAGCATTTT. Its translation is CASSDSPASPQHF.

In this sample, this clonotype turned up many times. The chain recombines TRBV18 with TRBJ2-4, with no clear D. With 0 bases removed from V and 0 bases from J, the gap between germline ends came to 9 bases. Germline CDR1 is KGHSH and CDR2 is LQKENI. The CDR3 has 16 amino acids. The CDR3 coding sequence is TGTGCCAGCTCACCACCCACTGAACTAGCCAAAAACATTCAGTACTTC. The encoded protein is CASSPPTELAKNIQYF.

This clonotype was recorded at least ten times. This sequence joins TRBV2 and TRBJ2-3; 7 bases are a match to TRBD1. There are 17 residues in the CDR3. Looked up from germline, CDR1 is SNHLY and CDR2 is FYNNEI. V lost 5 bases and J lost 3; bases outside the gene matches: 14. The CDR3 DNA follows: TGTGCCAGCAGTTATACCCCCCGGGACAGATATACAGATACGCAGTATTTT. This encodes CASSYTPRDRYTDTQYF.

The chain carries TRBV9 and TRBJ1-4; weak D call: TRBD1 (6 bases). The V gene's germline CDR1 is SGDLS and CDR2 YYNGEE. V was cut by 3 bases and J by 4 bases, with 13 bases left in between. The length of the CDR3 is 15 residues. CDR3 nucleotide sequence: TGTGCCAGCAGCGCGCCGACAGGCGGTAATGAAAAACTGTTTTTT. Encoded protein: CASSAPTGGNEKLFF.

This clonotype was recorded a few times. V gene TRBV18 combines with J gene TRBJ2-7; D possibly corresponds to TRBD2 (5 bases). The CDR3 totals 14 residues. Germline values: CDR1 KGHSH, CDR2 LQKENI. The ends were cut back, 1 base at V and 6 bases at J, with 13 bases in the middle. The CDR3 bases are TGTGCCAGCTCACCACAAGGGTCAGGAGGCGAGCAGTACTTC. Encoded protein: CASSPQGSGGEQYF. Full variable domain (rest looked up from reference TRBV18 and TRBJ2-7): NAGVMQNPRHLVRRRGQEARLRCSPMKGHSHVYWYRQLPEEGLKFMVYLQKENIIDESGMPKERFSAEFPKEGPSILRIQQVVRGDSAAYFCASSPQGSGGEQYFGPGTRLTVT.

This clonotype was seen at least ten times. This chain uses TRBV27 with TRBJ2-4; 12 bases fit TRBD2. This CDR3 is 16 amino acids long. Per the germline V gene, CDR1 is MNHEY and CDR2 is SMNVEV (reference sequence). Unmatched junction bases numbered 5, after V lost 7 bases and J lost 1 base. DNA for the CDR3: TGTGCCAGCACCCAACTAGCGGGAGGCGCCAAAAACATTCAGTACTTC. Encoded protein: CASTQLAGGAKNIQYF.

This clonotype appeared many times. The V and J genes are TRBV6-1 and TRBJ2-2; D gene ambiguous. The ends were cut back, 5 bases at V and 3 bases at J, with 13 bases in the middle. Germline V gene data show CDR1 as MNHNS and CDR2 as SASEGT. This CDR3 has 15 residues. In nucleotides, the CDR3 is TGTGCCAGCAGTCTATCGCGACTGCACACCGGGGAGCTGTTTTTT. The encoded protein is CASSLSRLHTGELFF.

This clonotype came up many times. V usage is TRBV2 and J usage is TRBJ2-2, with unresolved D. With 10 bases removed from V and 3 bases from J, the gap between germline ends came to 12 bases. Germline V gene lookup returns CDR1 SNHLY and CDR2 FYNNEI. The CDR3 sequence is 13 residues long. The CDR3 DNA reads TGTGCCATACTTAGCTGGGACACCGGGGAGCTGTTTTTT. It translates to CAILSWDTGELFF.

V usage is TRBV18 and J usage is TRBJ1-5; D not resolved. The V and J ends lost 2 bases and 7 bases respectively, with 15 bases between them. Germline V gene sequence: CDR1 KGHSH, CDR2 LQKENI. This CDR3 spans 15 amino acids. Written as DNA, the CDR3 is TGTGCCAGCTCACCAGTCGGCCGGGCAGGCCAGCCCCAGCATTTT. This encodes CASSPVGRAGQPQHF.

The chain combines TRBV7-9 with TRBJ1-2; 10 nucleotides line up with TRBD1. This CDR3 is built from 15 residues. Germline lookup yields CDR1 SEHNR and CDR2 FQNEAQ (reference sequence). J was trimmed by 4 bases and V by 5 bases; bases with no gene match: 7. The DNA for the CDR3 is TGTGCCAGCAGCCTACGACAGGGGGCAGGCTATGGCTACACCTTC. Translating it yields CASSLRQGAGYGYTF.

This clonotype was recorded many times. The rearrangement uses TRBV12-3 or TRBV12-4 and TRBJ2-1; 11 bases agree with TRBD2. Unmatched junction bases numbered 6, after V lost 5 bases and J lost 3 bases. CDR3 length equals 16 residues. CDR3 loop: CASSQTGTSGYNEQFF. The DNA for the CDR3 is TGTGCCAGCAGTCAAACCGGGACTAGCGGCTACAATGAGCAGTTCTTC.

The chain links TRBV20-1 to TRBJ2-3; TRBD2 matches at 12 bases. V shed 6 bases and J 5 bases; nucleotides not matched to a gene: 9. This CDR3 spans 15 amino acids. Germline CDR1 reads DFQATT; CDR2 reads SNEGSKA (reference sequence). Here the CDR3 reads CSARLAGGPLDTQYF. Written as DNA, the CDR3 is TGCAGTGCCCGTCTAGCGGGAGGGCCTCTAGATACGCAGTATTTT.

This clonotype was counted between two and nine times. The chain couples TRBV4-1 to TRBJ1-2; 7 bases agree with TRBD1. CDR1 is MGHRA, CDR2 YSYEKL, per germline. With V trimmed by 0 bases and J by 2 bases, 6 bases remained unmatched. There are 16 residues in the CDR3. Here the CDR3 reads CASSQDEGTVNYGYTF. CDR3 bases: TGCGCCAGCAGCCAAGATGAAGGGACAGTCAACTATGGCTACACCTTC.

This clonotype was recorded at least ten times. The chain couples TRBV5-1 to TRBJ2-7; D could derive from TRBD1 or TRBD2 (5 bases each). This CDR3 comprises 14 residues. CDR1 is SGHRS, CDR2 YFSETQ, per germline. The ends were cut back, 4 bases at V and 2 bases at J, with 13 bases in the middle. This chain's CDR3 is CASSARDAAYEQYF. Here the CDR3 DNA reads TGCGCCAGCAGCGCCCGGGACGCGGCCTACGAGCAGTACTTC.

CDR3 protein: CASSWAGNTIYF. CDR3 DNA sequence: TGTGCCAGTAGTTGGGCAGGAAACACCATATATTTT. The chain employs TRBV19 and TRBJ1-3; D is unresolved. Trimming left V 5 bases short and J 4 bases short, with 6 bases between. CDR1 is LNHDA, CDR2 SQIVND, per germline (reference sequence). This CDR3 region has 12 residues.

This clonotype showed up just a few times. V and J are TRBV9 and TRBJ2-2, with D hard to call. Trimming stripped 1 base from V and 2 bases from J, with 6 bases between. The CDR3 consists of 14 residues. Germline-derived CDR1 and CDR2 are SGDLS and YYNGEE. The CDR3 DNA reads TGTGCCAGCAGCGTATCACAAAACACCGGGGAGCTGTTTTTT. It specifies CASSVSQNTGELFF.

This clonotype has more than one count but fewer than ten. The chain recombines TRBV6-1 with TRBJ2-1; D ambiguous. The V end lost 3 bases, the J end lost 10 bases, and 10 bases lay between the germline ends. Per the germline V gene, CDR1 is MNHNS and CDR2 is SASEGT. This CDR3 is 12 amino acids long. The CDR3 here is CASSEVGREQFF. CDR3 DNA: TGTGCCAGCAGTGAGGTGGGCAGGGAGCAGTTCTTC.

At least ten counts were recorded for this clonotype. This chain uses TRBV19 with TRBJ1-2, with D unresolved. From germline, CDR1 is LNHDA and CDR2 SQIVND (reference sequence). Trimming removed 3 bases at V and 0 bases at J, with 8 bases between. CDR3 size: 14 residues. CDR3 nucleotide sequence: TGTGCCAGTAGTATGCAAGTAACTAACTATGGCTACACCTTC. This sequence encodes CASSMQVTNYGYTF.

The gene calls are TRBV6-2 or TRBV6-3 and TRBJ1-5; no clear D. This CDR3 is 14 amino acids long. The ends were cut back, 5 bases at V and 5 bases at J, with 13 bases in the middle. Germline loops: CDR1 MNHEY, CDR2 SVGEGT. The CDR3 DNA reads as TGTGCCAGCAGTCCCCCAGAGGGATATCAGCCCCAGCATTTT. It is translated as CASSPPEGYQPQHF.

Many counts were recorded for this clonotype. The chain couples TRBV6-1 to TRBJ2-1, with 14 bases lining up with TRBD2. This CDR3 region has 18 residues. Losses at the gene ends were 5 bases for V and 6 bases for J; bases not matched to a gene: 12. Germline CDR1 reads MNHNS; CDR2 reads SASEGT. The CDR3: CASSIRPGLAGEFNEQFF. The CDR3, as DNA: TGTGCCAGCAGTATACGACCGGGACTAGCGGGAGAGTTCAATGAGCAGTTCTTC.

This clonotype was recorded at least ten times. One end of the junction does not line up with germline, which may come from a read error. This chain links TRBV5-1 with TRBJ2-5; TRBD1 aligns across 12 bases. Germline CDR1 is SGHRS and CDR2 is YFSETQ. The CDR3 runs 15 residues. The CDR3 is CASSPGTGGRETQYF. CDR3 nucleotides: TGTGCCAGCAGCCCAGGGACAGGGGGCCGAGAGACCCAGTACTTC.

The chain couples TRBV24-1 to TRBJ2-7, with 7 bases matching TRBD2. The V gene end was trimmed by 4 bases and the J gene end by 2 bases; junction bases not matched to a gene: 10. The CDR3 consists of 16 residues. CDR1 KGHDR and CDR2 SFDVKD come from the germline V gene. CDR3 residues: CATSDPTSEGTYEQYF. The DNA for the CDR3 is TGTGCCACCAGTGACCCTACTAGCGAGGGGACCTACGAGCAGTACTTC.

This clonotype was seen ten or more times. The chain recombines TRBV5-1 with TRBJ2-7; 8 bases align to TRBD1. Germline V gene data show CDR1 as SGHRS and CDR2 as YFSETQ. The CDR3 covers 16 residues. The junction had 12 bases not matched to a gene; V was cut back by 4 bases and J by 3 bases. The chain's CDR3 is CASSLTDRATFYEQYF. Written as DNA, the CDR3 is TGCGCCAGCAGCCTTACGGACAGGGCTACTTTCTACGAGCAGTACTTC.

In its sample, this clonotype was seen many times. The rearrangement joins TRBV28 to TRBJ2-3; 7 bases line up with TRBD2. V was clipped by 5 bases and J by 0 bases; unmatched bases: 11. The CDR3 spans 17 residues. CDR1 and CDR2 from the germline V gene are MDHEN and SYDVKM. The CDR3 nucleotides are TGTGCCAGCAGTCGGGGGAGGGGATCCCTTAGCACAGATACGCAGTATTTT. This codes for CASSRGRGSLSTDTQYF.

The chain uses TRBV30 and TRBJ2-3, with 11 bases aligning to TRBD2. Germline trimming cut 2 bases from V and 1 base from J; bases unmatched to any gene: 5. In germline, CDR1 is GTSNPN, CDR2 SVGIG (reference sequence). The CDR3 covers 16 residues. The CDR3 protein is CAWSPGLAGGTDTQYF. The CDR3 coding sequence is TGTGCCTGGAGTCCAGGACTAGCGGGCGGCACAGATACGCAGTATTTT. Full variable domain (missing parts from reference TRBV30 and TRBJ2-3): SQTIHQWPATLVQPVGSPLSLECTVEGTSNPNLYWYRQAAGRGLQLLFYSVGIGQISSEVPQNLSASRPQDRQFILSSKKLLLSDSGFYLCAWSPGLAGGTDTQYFGPGTRLTVL.